Many counts were recorded for the clone carrying this TCR beta chain. The time point here: newly diagnosed GD, antithyroid drugs for less than 3 months. Extracted PBMC RNA gave rise to the TCR library. The guidelines of the American Thyroid Association were the basis for diagnosing Graves' disease. Construction of TCR beta libraries relied on iRepertoire HTBI primers and on Arm-PCR targeting CDR3 regions. Each CDR3 protein is one row after TCRdb ran MiXCR on the multiplex PCR reads. The top ten hold about 10% of the sample, which has a few hundred thousand distinct CDR3 sequences, less than 15% seen once. This sample is part of a study of regulatory T cells in long-lasting Graves disease. Turning to the study itself: Graves' patients diagnosed newly had used antithyroid drugs under 3 months.

J gave up 2 bases and V 2 bases, and 0 bases lay outside the gene matches. Germline lookup yields CDR1 MNHNS and CDR2 SASEGT. The CDR3 loop spans 15 amino acids. These sequences were also reported in another study, on T cells in Graves' hyperthyroidism and ophthalmopathy. From that second work: An absence of ophthalmopathy progression within 18 months meant stable Graves' hyperthyroidism. These patients, aged 18 to 65, had recently diagnosed hyperthyroidism lasting under 2 months.

This chain uses TRBV6-1 with TRBJ2-5, with 12 bases matching TRBD2. This specimen was peripheral blood mononuclear cells (PBMCs), taken at new diagnosis, from a patient treated with antithyroid drugs. The receptor's source is a man aged 25 to 40 with Graves disease. This CDR3 reads CASSELAGGQETQYF. The CDR3 region has the DNA TGTGCCAGCAGTGAACTAGCGGGAGGGCAAGAGACCCAGTACTTC.